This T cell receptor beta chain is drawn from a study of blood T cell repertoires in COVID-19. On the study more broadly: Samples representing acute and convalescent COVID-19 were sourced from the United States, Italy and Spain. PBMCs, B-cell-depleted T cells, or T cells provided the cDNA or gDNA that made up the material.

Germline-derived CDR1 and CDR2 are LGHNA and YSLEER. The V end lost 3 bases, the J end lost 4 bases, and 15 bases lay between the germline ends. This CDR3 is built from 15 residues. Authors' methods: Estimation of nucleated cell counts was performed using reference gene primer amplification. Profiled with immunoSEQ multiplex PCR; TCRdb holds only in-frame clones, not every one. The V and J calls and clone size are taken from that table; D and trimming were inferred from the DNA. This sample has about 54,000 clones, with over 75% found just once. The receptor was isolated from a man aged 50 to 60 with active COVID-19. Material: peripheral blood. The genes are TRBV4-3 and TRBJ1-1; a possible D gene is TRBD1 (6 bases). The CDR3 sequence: CASSHHYRVATEAFF. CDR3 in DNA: TGCGCCAGCAGCCATCATTACAGGGTTGCCACTGAAGCTTTCTTT.